This T cell receptor beta chain was captured by sequencing in a study of blood T cell repertoires in COVID-19 (dated by TCRdb to about 2020). Notes on the research overall: Collaborator samples came from the United States, Italy and Spain and covered acute and convalescent phases of COVID-19. The material from the prospective study consisted of cDNA or gDNA derived from T cells, B-cell-depleted T cells, or PBMCs. Subjects who had been exposed to COVID-19, were actively infected with it, or had recovered from it provided the deeply sampled blood TCRbeta repertoires that made up the dataset. A freely available public database, intended as a resource for researchers studying the immune response to SARS-CoV-2, is where the repertoires were released. The samples were drawn from two sources: the first 160 participants of the ongoing ImmuneRACE study, and 1,000 to 1,500 subjects contributed by 6 global collaborators. Nearly every sample came with metadata listing a de-identified subject ID, COVID-19 status, age in years and sex. Where available, HLA class I and class II types were obtained from metadata supplied by the sample provider rather than from assay-based typing.

The table lists this clone with a few counts. Its antigen is not yet known. Base quality data are lacking; no much larger clone is found one base away. Findings and caveats that apply to the study as a whole: The amount of clinical and demographic metadata varied by source and participant and was provided uncurated.

Each collaborating institution followed its own protocols to collect whole blood in K2EDTA tubes. For TCRbeta analysis, collaborators shipped samples as frozen whole blood, isolated PBMCs, or DNA extracted from either of those sample types. The immunoSEQ Assay, a bias-controlled multiplex PCR, was used to amplify TCRbeta CDR3 regions from genomic DNA. The original methods were these. Nucleated cell counts per sample were estimated from amplification of reference gene primers within the assay. To quantify the absolute abundance of each unique TCRbeta CDR3 rearrangement, sequence reads were collapsed and filtered. For each sample, productive Simpson clonality was calculated as the square root of Simpson's diversity index over productive rearrangements. TCRdb obtained this table from immuneACCESS and retained in-frame rearrangements with V and J assigned. These tables miss some clones; where compared with another copy, unresolved V genes account for less than half of the shortfall, and the remainder is unexplained. V, J and clone size were drawn from that table, and D and trimming were deduced from the DNA. The table for this sample lists tens of thousands of clones; approximately 90% of them were counted only once. Together, the top ten hold 3.9% of the sample.

CDR1 SGHRS and CDR2 YFSETQ are derived from the germline V gene. Trimming removed 5 bases from V and 6 bases from J; the gene matches leave 5 bases unexplained. Including the terminal cysteine and phenylalanine, the CDR3 comprises 14 residues. The retained sequence is limited to the CDR3, 42 bases, with the frame set at the first base. The V gene is TRBV5-1 and the J gene is TRBJ1-5; TRBD1 lines up with 10 middle nucleotides. The sequence was collected from a man between 70 and 80 years old with active COVID-19. The sequencing sample was made of peripheral blood. CDR3 reads: CASSTGTGAQPQHF. The DNA is TGCGCCAGCAGTACCGGGACAGGGGCTCAGCCCCAGCATTTT. With the portions outside the CDR3 filled from the reference TRBV5-1 and TRBJ1-5 genes, the complete variable region becomes KAGVTQTPRYLIKTRGQQVTLSCSPISGHRSVSWYQQTPGQGLQFLFEYFSETQRNKGNFPGRFSGRQFSNSRSEMNVSTLELGDSALYLCASSTGTGAQPQHFGDGTRLSIL.